This is a list of T cell receptor beta chains from one sample in a study of beta chain features in type 1 diabetes. Using immunoSEQ multiplex PCR, the repertoire was profiled, and TCRdb retains in-frame clones only, with some absent. This sample has about 150,000 clones, with 6% to 9% found just once. What was sequenced was central memory CD4+ T cells from blood. These receptors originate from a man younger than 30 with type 1 diabetes. Both conserved end residues are part of each CDR3. The D gene is left open where the match is weak. Only some rows state a clone size, as once, few, many or a class for expanded clones.

few,15,TRBD1,TRBV30,TRBJ1-6,TGTGCCTGGAGACGACAGGGGGCGAGGAATTCACCCCTCCACTTT,CAWRRQGARNSPLHF
few,16,.,TRBV4-2,TRBJ1-4,TGTGCCAGCAGCCAAGAGGGGGCAAGACCAAATGAAAAACTGTTTTTT,CASSQEGARPNEKLFF
.,16,.,TRBV28,TRBJ2-1,TGTGCCAGCAGTGAGACACGGGGGAGCTCCTACAATGAGCAGTTCTTC,CASSETRGSSYNEQFF
.,14,.,TRBV14,TRBJ2-7,TGTGCCAGCAGCCCAGGGACATATACCTACGAGCAGTACTTC,CASSPGTYTYEQYF
.,14,TRBD1,TRBV6-5,TRBJ2-5,TGTGCCAGCAGTAAACGGACAGGGGAAAAGACCCAGTACTTC,CASSKRTGEKTQYF
.,14,.,TRBV11-2,TRBJ1-2,TGTGCCAGCAGCTTAGAGAGACAGCACTATGGCTACACCTTC,CASSLERQHYGYTF
few,14,.,TRBV18,TRBJ1-2,TGTGCCAGCTCACCACAATCCTTCGACAGCGGCTACACCTTC,CASSPQSFDSGYTF
.,17,.,TRBV7-9,TRBJ2-7,TGTGCCAGCAGCCCCCTAGTTAGCAGCGTCAAGTCCTACGAGCAGTACTTC,CASSPLVSSVKSYEQYF
.,13,.,TRBV7-7,TRBJ2-1,TGTGCCAGCAGCGCTCTCCCCGGGGTAGAGCAGTTCTTC,CASSALPGVEQFF
few,14,TRBD2,TRBV28,TRBJ2-7,TGTGCCAGCAGTTTACTCATAGCGGGGCGTGAGCAGTACTTC,CASSLLIAGREQYF
.,15,.,TRBV11-2,TRBJ2-1,TGTGCCAGCAGCCAATCCCTGGGAGTTTACAATGAGCAGTTCTTC,CASSQSLGVYNEQFF
.,13,.,TRBV28,TRBJ1-1,TGTGCCAGCAGTACGCTAATGAACACTGAAGCTTTCTTT,CASSTLMNTEAFF
few,17,.,TRBV21-1,TRBJ1-5,TGTGCCAGCATGACAGGGGGCCACCGCGGTAGCAATCAGCCCCAGCATTTT,CASMTGGHRGSNQPQHF
few,14,TRBD1,TRBV5-1,TRBJ1-2,TGCGCCAGCAGCCCGACAACAGGGGACTATGGCTACACCTTC,CASSPTTGDYGYTF
.,12,.,TRBV11-3,TRBJ2-7,TGTGCCAGCAGCTTAGGGTCGGGCGAGCAGTACTTC,CASSLGSGEQYF
few,16,.,TRBV4-2,TRBJ2-7,TGTGCCAGCAGCCAAGATGTTTTGACACTTACGTACGAGCAGTACTTC,CASSQDVLTLTYEQYF
.,15,TRBD1,TRBV7-9,TRBJ2-7,TGTGCCAGCAGCCAAAAGGGGACAGGGATCCACGAGCAGTACTTC,CASSQKGTGIHEQYF
.,14,.,TRBV7-2,TRBJ2-6,TGTGCCAGCAGCTCCCCCCGGGATGCCAACGTCCTGACTTTC,CASSSPRDANVLTF
.,15,TRBD1,TRBV15,TRBJ2-3,TGTGCCACCAGCAGATTCGGACAGGACCCAGATACGCAGTATTTT,CATSRFGQDPDTQYF
.,14,TRBD2,TRBV11-2,TRBJ2-1,TGTGCCAGCAGCGAAGCGGGAGCCTACAATGAGCAGTTCTTC,CASSEAGAYNEQFF
.,16,.,TRBV7-2,TRBJ2-2,TGTGCCAGCAGCCAATTGGGGCAGGGGGGCACCGGGGAGCTGTTTTTT,CASSQLGQGGTGELFF
.,15,.,TRBV4-3,TRBJ1-4,TGCGCCAGCAGCCAAGGACAGCCCCCTAATGAAAAACTGTTTTTT,CASSQGQPPNEKLFF
few,13,.,TRBV7-9,TRBJ2-5,TGTGCCAGCAGCAAAGGGGAACAAGAGACCCAGTACTTC,CASSKGEQETQYF
few,14,.,TRBV7-9,TRBJ1-2,TGTGCCAGCAGCTCCCAACCGGGAAACTATGGCTACACCTTC,CASSSQPGNYGYTF
few,15,.,TRBV5-6,TRBJ2-6,TGTGCCAGCAGCTTCAGGGGCTCTGGGGCCAACGTCCTGACTTTC,CASSFRGSGANVLTF
few,15,TRBD2,TRBV6-5,TRBJ2-3,TGTGCCAGCAGACTAGCGGGACTAACCACAGATACGCAGTATTTT,CASRLAGLTTDTQYF
few,15,TRBD2,TRBV5-1,TRBJ2-7,TGCGCCAGCAGCCCCTCGGCGGGAGCCACGTACGAGCAGTACTTC,CASSPSAGATYEQYF
few,13,TRBD1,TRBV7-8,TRBJ1-1,TGTGCCAGCAGCAACAACAGGGGCACTGAAGCTTTCTTT,CASSNNRGTEAFF
few,15,.,TRBV6-6,TRBJ2-1,TGTGCCAGCAGTACGAGTGAGGTGTCCTACAATGAGCAGTTCTTC,CASSTSEVSYNEQFF
few,17,.,TRBV19,TRBJ2-3,TGTGCCAGTAGTATAGAAATGGACAGCTTCTTCACAGATACGCAGTATTTT,CASSIEMDSFFTDTQYF
few,15,.,TRBV28,TRBJ2-2,TGTGCCAGCAGTTCCCAGGGGGGAAGGGACGGGGAGCTGTTTTTT,CASSSQGGRDGELFF
.,14,TRBD2,TRBV29-1,TRBJ2-3,TGCAGCGTAGCCCCTAGCGGGAAACCAGATACGCAGTATTTT,CSVAPSGKPDTQYF
.,13,.,TRBV11-2,TRBJ2-7,TGTGCCAGCAGCCCTGACTATTCACGCGAGCAGTACTTC,CASSPDYSREQYF
few,16,TRBD1,TRBV5-1,TRBJ2-3,TGCGCCAGCAGCCGGGGCAACGACAGGGTCACAGATACGCAGTATTTT,CASSRGNDRVTDTQYF
few,14,TRBD2,TRBV5-1,TRBJ2-1,TGCGCCAGCCGTCCGACTAGCGGGTACAATGAGCAGTTCTTC,CASRPTSGYNEQFF
.,15,TRBD1,TRBV28,TRBJ2-3,TGTGCCAGCAGTTTCTCTCCGGACAGGGGGGATACGCAGTATTTT,CASSFSPDRGDTQYF
.,12,.,TRBV5-6,TRBJ2-7,TGTGCCAGCAGTCGGACAGACTACGAGCAGTACTTC,CASSRTDYEQYF
few,15,TRBD1,TRBV28,TRBJ2-7,TGTGCCACCTCTCCCACGACAGGGGGCTCCTACGAGCAGTACTTC,CATSPTTGGSYEQYF
.,14,TRBD1,TRBV10-3,TRBJ1-6,TGTGCCATCAGACCGGGACAGGGTGGTTCACCCCTCCACTTT,CAIRPGQGGSPLHF
few,16,.,TRBV6-5,TRBJ2-3,TGTGCCAGCAGTTACTCGATTTGGCAGGGGACAGATACGCAGTATTTT,CASSYSIWQGTDTQYF
.,13,TRBD1,TRBV10-3,TRBJ2-7,TGTGCCATCACCAAGGACAGGGCCTACGAGCAGTACTTC,CAITKDRAYEQYF
many,13,.,TRBV6-5,TRBJ1-1,TGTGCCAGCAGTTACGCGGCCAACACTGAAGCTTTCTTT,CASSYAANTEAFF
many,12,.,TRBV30,TRBJ1-1,TGTGCCTGGGGGGCCACGAGGACTGAAGCTTTCTTT,CAWGATRTEAFF